Listed below are T cell receptor beta chains from one sample, sequenced in a study of blood T cell repertoires in COVID-19. Using immunoSEQ multiplex PCR, the repertoire was profiled, and TCRdb retains in-frame clones only, with some absent. Of about 82,000 clones listed, 60% to 80% are singletons. The specimen sequenced was peripheral blood. These receptors originate from a man aged 55 to 70 with COVID-19, enrolled during active disease. The conserved cysteine and the conserved F or W are not part of the CDR3 here.

v_call	j_call	cdr3_aa
TRBV12-5	TRBJ2-1	ASGLGRDYNEQF
TRBV9	TRBJ2-5	ASSVGVAGSEETQY
TRBV6-5	TRBJ2-3	ASFRQATDTQY
TRBV14	TRBJ2-1	ASSQVSLPRGNEQF
TRBV6-1	TRBJ1-1	AGAGQGYTEAF
TRBV19	TRBJ1-3	ASSGSSGNTIY
TRBV5-6	TRBJ2-7	ASSLERSKQY
TRBV2	TRBJ2-7	ASTQVQQAY
TRBV19	TRBJ2-7	ASSWGQGTYEQY
TRBV6-2/TRBV6-3	TRBJ1-2	ASSYSYSISNYGYT
TRBV7-9	TRBJ2-5	ASSSPWGGETQY
TRBV5-4	TRBJ1-2	ASTPKTGSTGTSGYT
TRBV7-6	TRBJ2-6	ASTTSGSGANVLT
TRBV5-1	TRBJ1-1	ASSLMPMNTEAF
TRBV18	TRBJ1-4	ASSPPEATNEKLF
TRBV5-1	TRBJ2-1	ASSTGVGSYNEQF
TRBV19	TRBJ2-5	ASSSTGTKAGETQY
TRBV6-4	TRBJ2-3	ASHPGQGAFDTQY
TRBV9	TRBJ2-5	ASSPGTSGRTETQY
TRBV28	TRBJ1-5	ASSFPGGGVQPQH
TRBV5-1	TRBJ2-2	ASSGTGTANTGELF
TRBV5-1	TRBJ2-2	ASSPRGPTGELF
TRBV5-4	TRBJ1-2	ASSGRVEYGYT
TRBV9	TRBJ1-2	ASSDGTDYGYT
TRBV10-3	TRBJ2-3	AISEWTGGITDTQY
TRBV5-1	TRBJ1-2	ASSPDSNYGYT
TRBV10-3	TRBJ2-5	AISREAQETQY
TRBV27	TRBJ2-3	ASSSSSGTSGSRHNPDTQY
TRBV5-1	TRBJ2-7	ASSLEFRGDGEQY
TRBV7-3	TRBJ2-6	ASSTGSGANVLT
TRBV7-9	TRBJ1-1	ASSLGAENTEAF
TRBV27	TRBJ2-1	ASRVMSSYNEQF
TRBV29-1	TRBJ2-1	SVGLATNEQF
TRBV7-6	TRBJ1-5	ASSLTPPAGSNQPQH
TRBV2	TRBJ2-3	ASRRDRGPDTQY
TRBV9	TRBJ1-1	ASSSEWRGAEAF
TRBV12-3/TRBV12-4	TRBJ2-1	ASSLKGLNEQF
TRBV12-3/TRBV12-4	TRBJ2-7	ASSLVVANEQY
TRBV6-5	TRBJ1-2	ASSSPDRAYGYT
TRBV7-8	TRBJ1-1	ASSLGGDEAF
TRBV2	TRBJ1-2	ASRGAGVDSGYT
TRBV7-9	TRBJ2-7	ASSARIYEQY
TRBV5-3	TRBJ1-4	AFLDRNLKDGEKLF
TRBV7-2	TRBJ1-5	ASSGQSGMGQPQH
TRBV7-9	TRBJ1-1	ASSLADMNTEAF
TRBV6-1	TRBJ2-1	ASSEHPTYNEQF
TRBV4-3	TRBJ2-1	ASSQEASGNEQF
TRBV2	TRBJ2-4	ASSASPLPQNIQY
TRBV12-3/TRBV12-4	TRBJ2-7	ASGQGRNEQY
TRBV27	TRBJ2-7	ASSDYGYEQY
TRBV18	TRBJ1-2	ASSPKGDHYGYT
TRBV5-4	TRBJ1-3	ASSYPGDGNTIY
TRBV6-5	TRBJ1-1	ASSYGTNTEAF
TRBV10-3	TRBJ2-6	AINPEGSGANVLT
TRBV5-1	TRBJ1-6	ASSLEQGNNSPLH
TRBV9	TRBJ1-6	ASSRKSGSQGPWNSPLH